Given below is one T cell receptor beta chain in context. These data come from a study of PD-L1 blockade in urothelial cancer. Study information: Blood samples contained a median about 150,000 T cells.

The investigators introduced synthetic TCR analog templates into each PCR as spikes. This table comes from immunoSEQ multiplex PCR, and its TCRdb copy is limited to in-frame clones, with some not included. The sample holds about 110,000 clones; around 93% are singletons and the top ten take 3% to 4.5%. There are 14 residues in the CDR3. Germline lookup yields CDR1 SGHAT and CDR2 FQNNGV. Trimming took 6 bases from V and 3 from J; bases not matched to a gene: 7. Described time point: peripheral blood 6 weeks after treatment start. V usage is TRBV11-2 and J usage is TRBJ1-2, with 7 positions matching TRBD1. The material sequenced was PBMCs, taken around atezolizumab (anti-PD-L1) treatment. The source is a man in his 60s with urothelial cancer. This chain's CDR3 is CASRGPGTDYGYTF. DNA of the CDR3: TGTGCCAGCAGAGGACCCGGGACAGACTATGGCTACACCTTC. Based on the CDR3 plus reference TRBV11-2 and TRBJ1-2, the full variable domain is EAGVAQSPRYKIIEKRQSVAFWCNPISGHATLYWYQQILGQGPKLLIQFQNNGVVDDSQLPKDRFSAERLKGVDSTLKIQPAKLEDSAVYLCASRGPGTDYGYTFGSGTRLTVV.